This T cell receptor (beta chain) stems from a study of blood T cell repertoires in COVID-19. Losses at the gene ends were 3 bases for V and 5 bases for J; bases not matched to a gene: 10. There are 15 residues in the CDR3. The germline V gene encodes CDR1 GTSNPN and CDR2 SVGIG (reference sequence). Here immunoSEQ multiplex PCR was the method, and the copy in TCRdb shows in-frame clones only, minus some. There are approximately 160,000 clones in the sample; under 90% occur only once, and around 7.7% lies in the top ten. Study members were between about 18 and 100 years old and lived in 20 to 30 US regions. Allocation to cohorts depended on clinical history reported by the participants.

The rearrangement uses TRBV30 and TRBJ1-1; 9 bases line up with TRBD1. This TCR was sampled from a man in his fifties or sixties who had recovered from COVID-19. The specimen sequenced was PBMCs or T cells enriched from blood (not recorded which). For the CDR3, the DNA is TGTGCCTGGAGGGGGGACAGGGTCTTCGGAACTGAAGCTTTCTTT. This codes for CAWRGDRVFGTEAFF.